What follows are 15 T cell receptor beta chains derived from one specimen sequenced in a study of T cells in Graves' hyperthyroidism and ophthalmopathy. Researchers took RNA transcripts and amplified the TCR beta CDR3 regions from them. First-round RT-PCR with HTBI primers amplified the TCR CDR3 region. TCRdb re-called the multiplex PCR reads with MiXCR, one entry per CDR3 protein. The sample includes approximately 210,000 distinct CDR3 sequences, about a sixth seen only once; the top ten take 50%. The sample consisted of blood. The receptors shown here come from a man aged 50-59 years with Graves' hyperthyroidism.

V and J are TRBV5-1 and TRBJ2-5; D might be TRBD1 (5 bases). Germline lookup yields CDR1 SGHRS and CDR2 YFSETQ. CDR3 length: 14 amino acids. V was clipped by 0 bases and J by 1 base, with 7 bases between them. CDR3 region: CASSLGRVQETQYF. CDR3 in DNA: TGCGCCAGCAGCTTGGGCAGGGTCCAAGAGACCCAGTACTTC.

This chain uses TRBV2 with TRBJ2-5; either TRBD1 or TRBD2 may fit D (5 bases each). The germline gives CDR1 SNHLY, CDR2 FYNNEI. This CDR3 comprises 14 residues. Trimming removed 5 bases from V and 5 bases from J, with 15 bases in between. The CDR3, as DNA: TGTGCCAGCAGTCCGGGACCCCTGGGGGAGACCCAGTACTTC. Translated, it gives CASSPGPLGETQYF.

This clonotype came up many times. This chain joins TRBV18 and TRBJ2-2; D perhaps matches TRBD1 (6 bases). V was clipped by 3 bases and J by 3 bases, with 11 bases between them. Looked up from germline, CDR1 is KGHSH and CDR2 is LQKENI. The CDR3 sequence is 15 residues long. As DNA, the CDR3 is TGTGCCAGCTCACCTCAAGGGGGTGACACCGGGGAGCTGTTTTTT. This codes for CASSPQGGDTGELFF.

The chain links TRBV12-5 to TRBJ2-1; D not resolved. The CDR3 extends over 14 amino acids. In germline, CDR1 is LGHNT, CDR2 FRNRAP. Trimming took off 5 bases at V and 7 bases at J, with 15 bases between the two ends. Here the CDR3 reads CASGNKPDQNEQFF. CDR3 DNA sequence: TGTGCTAGTGGTAATAAACCCGACCAAAATGAGCAGTTCTTC.

This clonotype was seen many times. The chain combines TRBV29-1 with TRBJ2-5; 7 bases are shared with TRBD1. J gave up 3 bases and V 7 bases, and 17 bases lay outside the gene matches. The CDR3 is 16 amino acids. The germline V gene has CDR1 SQVTM and CDR2 ANQGSEA. CDR3 DNA sequence: TGCAGCGCCCCCCGTTCCGAGACAGGGTGGGAAGAGACCCAGTACTTC. This encodes CSAPRSETGWEETQYF.

Many counts were recorded for this clonotype. The gene calls are TRBV11-2 and TRBJ2-5, with D unclear. Germline V gene lookup returns CDR1 SGHAT and CDR2 FQNNGV. The CDR3 consists of 13 residues. V was pared by 5 bases and J by 5 bases, with 12 bases between. The CDR3 DNA sequence: TGTGCCAGCAGCCCCCTTGGGCTGGAGACCCAGTACTTC. It yields the protein CASSPLGLETQYF.

This clonotype was counted at least ten times. The chain couples TRBV2 to TRBJ1-2; D might be TRBD1 (5 bases). CDR1 and CDR2 from the germline V gene are SNHLY and FYNNEI. The CDR3 is 14 amino acids. Trimming left V 5 bases short and J 2 bases short, with 12 bases between. CDR3: CASSPGTGNYGYTF. CDR3 in DNA: TGTGCCAGCAGTCCCGGGACGGGGAACTATGGCTACACCTTC.

The rearrangement joins TRBV18 to TRBJ1-6; 8 bases align to TRBD1. Germline V gene lookup returns CDR1 KGHSH and CDR2 LQKENI. The CDR3 extends over 15 amino acids. Unmatched junction bases numbered 5, after V lost 2 bases and J lost 8 bases. This chain's CDR3 is CASSPGAGGDSPLHF. DNA of the CDR3: TGTGCCAGCTCACCAGGGGCAGGGGGCGATTCACCCCTCCACTTT.

This clonotype was counted at least ten times. The rearrangement joins TRBV7-8 to TRBJ2-1; D may be TRBD2 (6 bases). The CDR3 runs to 15 residues. The V gene lost 5 bases and the J gene lost 3 bases, with 14 bases spanning the gap. Germline values: CDR1 SGHVS, CDR2 FQNEAQ. The chain's CDR3 is CASSPRRGNYNEQFF. As DNA, the CDR3 is TGTGCCAGCAGCCCCCGGAGGGGCAACTACAATGAGCAGTTCTTC.

The chain is built from TRBV3-1 and TRBJ2-1, with 8 bases that match TRBD2. The CDR3 has 15 amino acids. From germline, CDR1 is LGHDT and CDR2 YNNKEL (reference sequence). Trimming took 6 bases from V and 4 from J; bases not matched to a gene: 8. The CDR3 DNA is TGTGCCAGCAGGCTGACTAGCGAGCCTTACAATGAGCAGTTCTTC. Protein product: CASRLTSEPYNEQFF.

Details on this clonotype: This could be a read error, since a much larger clone is one nucleotide away. The genes are TRBV28 and TRBJ1-5, with D unresolved. Germline V gene lookup returns CDR1 MDHEN and CDR2 SYDVKM. The CDR3 consists of 15 residues. Trimming removed 8 bases at V and 3 bases at J, with 17 bases between. The CDR3 region is CASYLSGGFNQPQHF. CDR3 in DNA: TGTGCCAGCTACCTCTCTGGCGGATTCAATCAGCCCCAGCATTTT.

This clonotype was recorded many times. The V gene is TRBV11-3, the J gene TRBJ2-3; 10 positions agree with TRBD1. V gave up 3 bases and J gave up 0 bases; unmatched junction bases: 12. The V gene's germline CDR1 is SGHNT and CDR2 YENEEA. The CDR3 has 19 residues. The CDR3 coding sequence is TGTGCCAGCAGCTTCGATCTCCGGGACAGGGGTGGGAGCACAGATACGCAGTATTTT. This translates into CASSFDLRDRGGSTDTQYF.

This clonotype was seen a handful of times. The junction does not match germline at one end; this may be a read error. The rearrangement uses TRBV7-7 and TRBJ2-5; possible D gene TRBD2, 6 bases. This CDR3 has 14 amino acids. Germline V CDR1 and CDR2: SSHAT, FNYEAQ (reference sequence). CDR3 in amino acids: CASSPSGLQETQYF. DNA for the CDR3: TGTGCTAGCAGCCCCTCGGGACTGCAAGAGACCCAGTACTTC. The whole variable domain, remainder taken from reference TRBV7-7 and TRBJ2-5, is GAGVSQSPRYKVTKRGQDVTLRCDPISSHATLYWYQQALGQGPEFLTYFNYEAQPDKSGLPSDRFSAERPEGSISTLTIQRTEQRDSAMYRCASSPSGLQETQYFGPGTRLLVL.

This clonotype has only a few counts. Here the CDR3 DNA reads TGCGCCAGCAGGACCGGGACTACCGAACTTACAGATACGCAGTATTTT. This gives the protein CASRTGTTELTDTQYF. The chain links TRBV5-1 to TRBJ2-3, with TRBD2 matching over 7 bases. Per the germline V gene, CDR1 is SGHRS and CDR2 is YFSETQ. The CDR3 extends over 16 amino acids. Unmatched junction bases numbered 12, after V lost 5 bases and J lost 3 bases.

This clonotype was picked up many times. The chain joins TRBV7-9 to TRBJ2-1; no firm D call. Looked up from germline, CDR1 is SEHNR and CDR2 is FQNEAQ (reference sequence). The V and J ends lost 1 base and 3 bases respectively, with 13 bases between them. This CDR3 spans 16 amino acids. The CDR3 region has the DNA TGTGCCAGCAGCTTAGTAGTTACGTCTAGCTACAATGAGCAGTTCTTC. Its translation: CASSLVVTSSYNEQFF.